This TCR beta chain was captured by sequencing in a study of T cells after yellow fever vaccination. This clonotype has a handful of counts. TCRdb redid the calling of the 5' RACE reads with MiXCR, one entry per CDR3 protein. The data hold about 350,000 distinct CDR3 sequences, with roughly 10% observed a single time. The source of this sequence is a man aged 18 to 30 who received the YFV17D yellow fever vaccine. Sequences were derived from PBMCs, sampled on the day of the first yellow fever vaccination.

The CDR3 coding sequence is TGTGCCAGCAGTTCCGACAGGGTAAAGCGGACCTACGAGCAGTACTTC. Translated: CASSSDRVKRTYEQYF. V usage is TRBV6-5 and J usage is TRBJ2-7, with 7 bases identical to TRBD1. The germline V gene encodes CDR1 MNHEY and CDR2 SVGAGI. The J segment lost 2 bases and the V segment lost 4 bases, leaving 11 bases of the junction unmatched. The CDR3 runs to 16 residues.